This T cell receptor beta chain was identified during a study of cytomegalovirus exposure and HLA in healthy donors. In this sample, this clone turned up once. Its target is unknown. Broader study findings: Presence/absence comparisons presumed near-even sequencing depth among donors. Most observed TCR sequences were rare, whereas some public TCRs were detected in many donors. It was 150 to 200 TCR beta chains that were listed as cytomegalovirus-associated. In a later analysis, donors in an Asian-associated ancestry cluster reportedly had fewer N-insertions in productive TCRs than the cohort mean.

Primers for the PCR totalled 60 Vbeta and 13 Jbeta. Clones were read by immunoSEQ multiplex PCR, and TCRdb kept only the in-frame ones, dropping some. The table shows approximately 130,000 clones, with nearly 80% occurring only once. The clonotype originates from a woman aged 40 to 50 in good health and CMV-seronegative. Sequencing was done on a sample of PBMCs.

The CDR3 sequence: CASTIVTGDTEAFF. CDR3 coding DNA: TGTGCCAGCACCATCGTGACAGGGGACACTGAAGCTTTCTTT. V gene TRBV28 combines with J gene TRBJ1-1, with 8 bases matching TRBD1. Germline CDR1 is MDHEN and CDR2 is SYDVKM. V dropped 7 bases and J dropped 3; count of bases not matched to a gene: 7. The CDR3 spans 14 residues.